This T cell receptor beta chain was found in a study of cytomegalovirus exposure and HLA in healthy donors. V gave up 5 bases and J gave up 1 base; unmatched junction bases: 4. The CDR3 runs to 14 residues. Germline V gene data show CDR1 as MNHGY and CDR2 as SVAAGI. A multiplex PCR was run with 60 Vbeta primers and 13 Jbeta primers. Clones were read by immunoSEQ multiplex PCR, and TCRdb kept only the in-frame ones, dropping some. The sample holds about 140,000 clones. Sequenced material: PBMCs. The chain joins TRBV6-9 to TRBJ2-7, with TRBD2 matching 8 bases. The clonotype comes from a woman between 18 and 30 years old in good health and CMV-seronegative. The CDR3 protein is CASSRTSISYEQYV. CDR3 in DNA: TGTGCCAGCAGTAGGACTAGCATATCCTACGAGCAGTACGTC.